One and the same sample provided the 27 T cell receptor beta chains below, sequenced in a study of HIV-infected children after antiretroviral therapy interruption. RNA-based 3' RACE libraries used unique molecular identifiers. TCRdb passed the 3' RACE reads through MiXCR, listing each CDR3 protein once. The sample holds about 40,000 distinct CDR3 sequences; less than 8.5% are singletons and the top ten take more than 0.75%. Specified treatment: PENTA 11 planned treatment interruption arm or continuous ART arm. The input for sequencing was CD45RA+ CD4+ T cells from PBMCs, pooled from several time points, taken from a donor given antiretroviral therapy, either interrupted or continuous. The subset was: naive CD4+ CD45RA+ CD45RO- T cells. These receptor sequences come from a pool of human donors with HIV.

This clonotype was picked up many times. The chain joins TRBV20-1 to TRBJ2-2; 8 bases line up with TRBD2. This CDR3 has 16 residues. Germline CDR1 is DFQATT and CDR2 is SNEGSKA (reference sequence). J lost 4 bases, V lost 2 bases, and 9 bases had no gene match. As DNA, the CDR3 is TGCAGTGCTAGACTTAGCGGGGCTCCAATCACCGGGGAGCTGTTTTTT. Encoded protein: CSARLSGAPITGELFF.

Comments on this clonotype: Its ends do not fully match the called genes, so a read error is possible. The chain combines TRBV10-3 with TRBJ2-5; possibly TRBD2 for D (7 bases). The V gene's germline CDR1 is ENHRY and CDR2 SYGVKD. This CDR3 comprises 13 residues. Here the CDR3 DNA reads TGTGCCAGCGGTGAGGGGGGGCAAGACACCCAGTACTTT. Translated, it gives CASGEGGQDTQYF.

This clonotype has more than one count but fewer than ten. V gene TRBV27 combines with J gene TRBJ1-6, with no clear D. This CDR3 spans 15 amino acids. Germline-derived CDR1 and CDR2 are MNHEY and SMNVEV (reference sequence). The V end was cut by 10 bases, the J end by 0 bases, with 13 bases between. The DNA for the CDR3 is TGTGCCACAACCCAAACCAGCTCCTATAATTCACCCCTCCACTTT. This sequence encodes CATTQTSSYNSPLHF.

The sample holds many counts of this clonotype. This CDR3 is CSARVAGTSGYNEQFF. The CDR3 DNA is TGCAGTGCTAGAGTCGCCGGGACTAGCGGTTACAATGAGCAGTTCTTC. The rearrangement uses TRBV20-1 and TRBJ2-1, with 11 bases aligning to TRBD2. Germline V gene data show CDR1 as DFQATT and CDR2 as SNEGSKA (reference sequence). The V gene end was trimmed by 1 base and the J gene end by 4 bases; junction bases not matched to a gene: 6. This CDR3 is built from 16 residues.

This clonotype has a count of ten or more. The rearrangement joins TRBV2 to TRBJ2-7; 8 bases line up with TRBD2. The germline V gene has CDR1 SNHLY and CDR2 FYNNEI. The CDR3 is 17 residues long. V shed 0 bases and J 5 bases; nucleotides not matched to a gene: 12. The CDR3 is CASSEALGAGGGNEQYF. CDR3 sequence (DNA): TGTGCCAGCAGTGAAGCGCTGGGTGCGGGGGGAGGGAACGAGCAGTACTTC.

This clonotype was detected many times. The rearrangement joins TRBV11-1 to TRBJ2-3; D gene uncertain. Germline-derived CDR1 and CDR2 are SGHAT and FQDESV (reference sequence). V lost 6 bases and J 2 bases, leaving 6 bases between the germline ends. This CDR3 is built from 12 residues. The CDR3 DNA is TGTGCCAGCAGAGAGTTCACAGATACGCAGTATTTT. It encodes CASREFTDTQYF.

This clonotype occurred many times. The genes are TRBV6-6 and TRBJ2-5; D gene ambiguous. V was trimmed by 0 bases and J by 4 bases, leaving 12 bases between them. The CDR3 sequence is 15 residues long. The germline CDR1 and CDR2 sequences are MNHNY and SVGAGI (reference sequence). As DNA, the CDR3 is TGTGCCAGCAGTTACTCTGGCCAGTCCGGAGAGACCCAGTACTTC. It codes for CASSYSGQSGETQYF.

This clonotype was seen a handful of times. The V and J genes are TRBV11-2 and TRBJ2-1, with 10 nucleotides matching TRBD2. CDR1 SGHAT and CDR2 FQNNGV come from the germline V gene. The CDR3 has 17 amino acids. The V and J ends lost 4 bases and 4 bases, in that order; junction bases with no gene match: 10. The CDR3 DNA is TGTGCCAGCAGCTCCGTTACGGGGACTAGCGCGTACAATGAGCAGTTCTTC. It specifies CASSSVTGTSAYNEQFF.

The table lists this clonotype with many counts. The chain uses TRBV4-3 and TRBJ2-7; D is unresolved. Germline assignment: CDR1 LGHNA and CDR2 YSLEER. Trimming took 0 bases from V and 1 from J, leaving 19 bases between them. The CDR3 is 18 amino acids. The CDR3 sequence: CASSQEPKYSKISYEQYF. The DNA for the CDR3 is TGCGCCAGCAGCCAAGAACCAAAGTACTCCAAAATTTCCTACGAGCAGTACTTC.

This chain links TRBV11-2 with TRBJ1-5, with D unresolved. CDR3 length equals 15 residues. In germline, CDR1 is SGHAT, CDR2 FQNNGV. With 2 bases removed from V and 5 bases from J, the gap between germline ends came to 13 bases. CDR3 in DNA: TGTGCCAGCAGCTTATCGAGGGCTTCAGATCAGCCCCAGCATTTT. It is translated as CASSLSRASDQPQHF. The full variable domain, rest sourced from reference TRBV11-2 and TRBJ1-5, is EAGVAQSPRYKIIEKRQSVAFWCNPISGHATLYWYQQILGQGPKLLIQFQNNGVVDDSQLPKDRFSAERLKGVDSTLKIQPAKLEDSAVYLCASSLSRASDQPQHFGDGTRLSIL.

CDR3 protein: CSAPWGQETQYF. In DNA form, the CDR3 reads TGCAGTGCCCCGTGGGGCCAAGAGACCCAGTACTTC. The rearrangement links TRBV20-1 to TRBJ2-5; no firm D call. CDR1 is DFQATT, CDR2 SNEGSKA, per germline (reference sequence). This CDR3 contains 12 residues. Trimming pared 6 bases from V and 1 base from J, leaving 9 bases between.

This clonotype was recorded at least ten times. The chain uses TRBV28 and TRBJ2-5; D gene uncertain. Germline CDR1 is MDHEN and CDR2 is SYDVKM. V was pared by 7 bases and J by 0 bases, with 9 bases between. This CDR3 comprises 13 residues. This CDR3 is CASNWRNQETQYF. The DNA for the CDR3 is TGTGCCAGCAATTGGCGGAACCAAGAGACCCAGTACTTC.

This clonotype was counted ten times or more. The rearrangement uses TRBV11-2 and TRBJ2-7; D ambiguous. The V gene lost 1 base and the J gene lost 1 base, with 11 bases spanning the gap. The CDR3 covers 15 residues. Germline values: CDR1 SGHAT, CDR2 FQNNGV. The CDR3 region is CASSLGADVSYEQYF. In DNA form, the CDR3 reads TGTGCCAGCAGCTTAGGGGCCGACGTTTCCTACGAGCAGTACTTC.

This clonotype appeared many times. The rearrangement links TRBV27 to TRBJ2-7; no definite D call. The V end lost 8 bases, the J end lost 1 base, and 9 bases lay between the germline ends. Germline CDR1 MNHEY, CDR2 SMNVEV (reference sequence). The CDR3 loop spans 12 amino acids. CDR3 nucleotide sequence: TGTGCCAGCCGGACGGCTTCCTACGAGCAGTACTTC. Its translation: CASRTASYEQYF.

Many counts were recorded for this clonotype. The V call is TRBV12-3 or TRBV12-4, the J call TRBJ2-5; D is unresolved. This CDR3 has 12 amino acids. Trimming stripped 3 bases from V and 5 bases from J, with 7 bases between. The CDR3 DNA reads TGTGCCAGCAGTTTGGGTCCGGAGACCCAGTACTTC. It codes for CASSLGPETQYF.

The V call is TRBV19, the J call TRBJ2-1, with TRBD2 matching 10 bases. CDR3 length: 14 amino acids. After removal of 5 bases from V and 9 bases from J, the junction contained 7 bases not matched to a gene. Germline values: CDR1 LNHDA, CDR2 SQIVND (reference sequence). CDR3 region: CASSYLAGVGEQFF. The CDR3 nucleotides are TGTGCCAGTAGTTATCTAGCGGGAGTAGGTGAGCAGTTCTTC.

This clonotype was seen once. V is TRBV10-3 and J is TRBJ2-3; the D gene is possibly TRBD2 (6 bases). CDR1 ENHRY and CDR2 SYGVKD come from the germline V gene. The CDR3 sequence is 15 residues long. V was cut by 5 bases and J by 2 bases, with 14 bases left in between. CDR3 sequence (DNA): TGTGCCATCAGTAACCGGGACTTCTACACAGATACGCAGTATTTT. The encoded protein is CAISNRDFYTDTQYF.

This clonotype was seen ten or more times. The chain links TRBV28 to TRBJ1-4; tentatively, D is TRBD1 (5 bases). The CDR3 consists of 16 residues. Deletions cut 2 bases from V and 6 bases from J, with 16 bases between. Germline CDR1 reads MDHEN; CDR2 reads SYDVKM. The CDR3: CASSLTVKGSDEKLFF. The CDR3 DNA reads TGTGCCAGCAGTTTAACAGTTAAGGGGTCGGATGAAAAACTGTTTTTT. Based on the CDR3 plus reference TRBV28 and TRBJ1-4, the full variable domain is DVKVTQSSRYLVKRTGEKVFLECVQDMDHENMFWYRQDPGLGLRLIYFSYDVKMKEKGDIPEGYSVSREKKERFSLILESASTNQTSMYLCASSLTVKGSDEKLFFGSGTQLSVL.

This clonotype was counted many times. The V and J genes are TRBV5-1 and TRBJ1-2; D not resolved. The length of the CDR3 is 14 residues. Germline V gene sequence: CDR1 SGHRS, CDR2 YFSETQ. V lost 0 bases and J lost 6, with 12 bases in between. CDR3 sequence: CASSLARERDGYTF. The CDR3 nucleotides are TGCGCCAGCAGCTTGGCAAGGGAGAGGGATGGCTACACCTTC.

This clonotype was recorded many times. The chain's CDR3 is CASSSTGGVYEQYF. Written as DNA, the CDR3 is TGTGCCAGCAGCTCGACTGGGGGGGTCTATGAACAGTACTTC. The rearrangement uses TRBV12-3 or TRBV12-4 and TRBJ2-7, with TRBD2 matching 7 bases. The length of the CDR3 is 14 residues. Unmatched junction bases numbered 15, after V lost 6 bases and J lost 10 bases.

This clonotype was seen ten or more times. The V and J genes are TRBV24-1 and TRBJ2-3; 12 nucleotides match TRBD2. The J segment lost 0 bases and the V segment lost 4 bases, leaving 4 bases of the junction unmatched. In germline, CDR1 is KGHDR, CDR2 SFDVKD. The CDR3 sequence is 17 residues long. The CDR3 loop is CATSDTGTSGSTDTQYF. For the CDR3, the DNA is TGTGCCACCAGTGACACCGGGACTAGCGGGAGCACAGATACGCAGTATTTT.

This clonotype was counted at least ten times. The germline gene is not matched at one end of the junction; a read error may be the cause. The gene calls are TRBV12-3 or TRBV12-4 and TRBJ2-2; no clear D gene. The CDR3 runs 15 residues. The CDR3 sequence: CASSLEWENTGQLYF. CDR3 DNA sequence: TGTGCCAGCAGCTTAGAGTGGGAAAACACCGGGCAGCTCTACTTT.

The table lists this clonotype with many counts. This rearrangement joins TRBV20-1 to TRBJ2-7; D uncertain. V was clipped by 1 base and J by 10 bases, with 20 bases between them. Germline assignment: CDR1 DFQATT and CDR2 SNEGSKA (reference sequence). This CDR3 has 14 amino acids. CDR3 sequence (DNA): TGCAGTGCTAGAGTGGGCGGCAAACCAATCGGACAGTACTTC. It translates to CSARVGGKPIGQYF.

The sample holds many counts of this clonotype. The junction differs from germline at one of its ends, possibly a read error. J is TRBJ2-2 and V is TRBV6-6; weak D call: TRBD2 (6 bases). This CDR3 comprises 13 residues. The germline V gene encodes CDR1 MNHNY and CDR2 SVGAGI (reference sequence). The chain's CDR3 is CASGDAGPGQLYF. The CDR3 DNA follows: TGTGCCAGCGGTGATGCGGGGCCCGGGCAGCTCTACTTT.

This clonotype was counted a few times. A read error may produce the germline difference seen at one junction end. The rearrangement joins TRBV6-6 to TRBJ1-4, with TRBD1 as a possible D gene (6 bases). CDR1 MNHNY and CDR2 SVGAGI come from the germline V gene (reference sequence). The CDR3 totals 14 residues. This CDR3 is CASRGQISNERLFF. In nucleotides, the CDR3 is TGTGCCAGCAGAGGACAGATTTCCAACGAAAGATTATTTTTC.

In its sample, this clonotype was seen many times. The chain carries TRBV6-5 and TRBJ2-5, with D maybe TRBD2 (7 bases). The CDR3 spans 14 residues. With 4 bases removed from V and 6 bases from J, the gap between germline ends came to 15 bases. The germline CDR1 and CDR2 sequences are MNHEY and SVGAGI. CDR3 sequence reads: CASSSGQRGKTQYF. The CDR3 bases are TGTGCCAGCAGTTCAGGACAGCGGGGAAAGACCCAGTACTTC.

The chain carries TRBV7-2 and TRBJ2-5; TRBD2 is a possible D gene (6 bases). This CDR3 region has 13 residues. V gave up 5 bases and J gave up 2 bases, with 9 bases separating them. The germline V gene encodes CDR1 SGHTA and CDR2 FQGNSA. This CDR3 is CASSRTIQETQYF. The CDR3 region has the DNA TGTGCCAGCAGCCGGACTATTCAAGAGACCCAGTACTTC.